This T cell receptor beta chain was sequenced during a study of Tregs in tolerant kidney transplant recipients. On the study more broadly: Related graft donors supplied nonmyeloablative bone marrow transplants, and mixed chimerism was transient. Study results and limitations: Activated donor B cell expansion appeared to reveal the most relevant donor-specific TCRbeta repertoire. The small number of patients limits these findings pending further validation.

In regard to this clone: Its antigen is undetermined.

Thawed PBMCs were FACS-sorted into unstimulated CD4+CD25+CD127- regulatory T cells, CD4+CD25- non-regulatory cells, CD4 and CD8 cells. Produced via immunoSEQ multiplex PCR; TCRdb's table is partial and in-frame only. The sample shows some 64,000 clones, nearly 98% of them seen only once. CDR3 length: 15 amino acids. Looked up from germline, CDR1 is LGHNA and CDR2 is YSLEER. The V end was cut by 6 bases, the J end by 6 bases, with 17 bases between. The rearrangement uses TRBV4-3 and TRBJ2-2, with D possibly TRBD1 on 7 matching bases. This clonotype was sampled from a human donor who received a combined kidney and bone marrow transplant. This specimen was Tregs from blood, taken before the transplant. The CDR3 sequence: CASSPGGGLAGELFF. The CDR3 DNA follows: TGCGCCAGCAGTCCTGGAGGGGGCCTGGCCGGGGAGCTGTTTTTT.